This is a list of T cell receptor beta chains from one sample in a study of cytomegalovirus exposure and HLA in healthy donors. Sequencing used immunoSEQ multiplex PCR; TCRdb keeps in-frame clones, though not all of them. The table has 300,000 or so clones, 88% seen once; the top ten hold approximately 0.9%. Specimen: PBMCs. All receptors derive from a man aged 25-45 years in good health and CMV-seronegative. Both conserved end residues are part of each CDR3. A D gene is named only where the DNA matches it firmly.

CDR3 protein: CATSRDGEINQPQHF
CDR3 DNA: TGTGCCACCAGCAGAGATGGGGAGATCAATCAGCCCCAGCATTTT
J gene: TRBJ1-5
V gene: TRBV15
D gene: NA

CDR3 protein: CASSLSSGFNEQYF
CDR3 DNA: TGTGCCAGCAGCTTATCATCAGGGTTTAACGAGCAGTACTTC
J gene: TRBJ2-7
V gene: TRBV5-6
D gene: NA

CDR3 protein: CASSLGQGYLAFF
CDR3 DNA: TGTGCCAGTAGTTTAGGACAGGGGTACTTGGCTTTCTTT
J gene: TRBJ1-1
V gene: TRBV19
D gene: TRBD1

CDR3 protein: CASSYTGGTGELFF
CDR3 DNA: TGTGCCAGCAGCTATACAGGGGGCACAGGGGAGCTGTTTTTT
J gene: TRBJ2-2
V gene: TRBV6-5
D gene: TRBD1

CDR3 protein: CASSLASDSYGYTF
CDR3 DNA: TGTGCCAGCAGCTTAGCGTCGGACAGCTATGGCTACACCTTC
J gene: TRBJ1-2
V gene: TRBV7-2
D gene: NA

CDR3 protein: CASIRMNTEAFF
CDR3 DNA: TGTGCCAGCATTAGAATGAACACTGAAGCTTTCTTT
J gene: TRBJ1-1
V gene: TRBV2
D gene: NA

CDR3 protein: CASSTTHSNQPQHF
CDR3 DNA: TGTGCCAGCAGCACAACACACAGCAATCAGCCCCAGCATTTT
J gene: TRBJ1-5
V gene: TRBV7-9
D gene: NA

CDR3 protein: CASSSSGLAGGLRGTQYF
CDR3 DNA: TGTGCCAGCAGTTCCTCGGGACTAGCGGGGGGGCTGAGGGGTACCCAGTACTTC
J gene: TRBJ2-5
V gene: TRBV11-2
D gene: TRBD2

CDR3 protein: CASSSRSISSSYNEQFF
CDR3 DNA: TGCGCCAGCAGCTCGAGGAGCATTTCGAGCTCCTACAATGAGCAGTTCTTC
J gene: TRBJ2-1
V gene: TRBV5-1
D gene: NA

CDR3 protein: CASSPRRGLTTDTQYF
CDR3 DNA: TGTGCCAGCAGCCCCCGCAGGGGCCTTACCACAGATACGCAGTATTTT
J gene: TRBJ2-3
V gene: TRBV5-4
D gene: NA

CDR3 protein: CASSEAGGQVDTQYF
CDR3 DNA: TGTGCCAGCAGTGAAGCGGGGGGGCAGGTAGATACGCAGTATTTT
J gene: TRBJ2-3
V gene: TRBV2
D gene: NA